These 32 T cell receptor beta chains came from one sample sequenced in a study of human T cells and chemical hapten exposure (dated by TCRdb to 2020 to 2022). The sample's time point label, in plain terms: patch test 2, 6 weeks after DPC sensitization. The label giving this sample's treatment or condition can be read as: therapeutic diphenylcyclopropenone sensitization with weekly scalp DPC. The library was made by RACE. The instrument was a NextSeq 500. TCRdb took the public reads, trimmed them with fastp at Q25, ran MiXCR for clone calling and kept in-frame beta chains. Each CDR3 protein gets just one entry, which takes the most common genes and DNA from the rows behind it. This sample has around 99,000 distinct CDR3 sequences in its table, and about a tenth of those were observed once. 3.1% of the sample is in the top ten clones. The source material was whole blood, sampled in connection with sensitization to the hapten diphenylcyclopropenone (DPC). Receptor source: a woman aged 40-49 years with alopecia areata. Some clones in this sample may be carry-over from other donors' samples.

The rearrangement links TRBV4-1 to TRBJ2-2; tentatively, D is TRBD2 (5 bases). V was clipped by 11 bases and J by 4 bases, with 17 bases between them. CDR3 length: 14 amino acids. In germline, CDR1 is MGHRA, CDR2 YSYEKL. CDR3 bases: TGCGCCGGCCGAGGCGAGGCGGGCACCGGGGAGCTGTTTTTT. This sequence encodes CAGRGEAGTGELFF.

The chain uses TRBV7-9 and TRBJ1-2; no clear D. The ends were cut back, 3 bases at V and 6 bases at J, with 11 bases in the middle. The CDR3 length is 13 residues. From germline, CDR1 is SEHNR and CDR2 FQNEAQ (reference sequence). The CDR3 DNA follows: TGTGCCAGCAGCTTTCTTGCCACGGATGGCTACACCTTC. It is translated as CASSFLATDGYTF.

Worth noting for this clonotype: Relative to the germline gene, one junction end is altered; a read error may explain this. J is TRBJ2-7 and V is TRBV4-2; TRBD2 agrees at 7 bases. CDR3 length: 14 amino acids. Germline values: CDR1 LGHNA, CDR2 YNFKEQ. The CDR3: CASTPQVRDYERYF. Written as DNA, the CDR3 is TGTGCCAGCACCCCCCAAGTGAGGGACTACGAGCGGTACTTC.

The sample holds many counts of this clonotype. The J gene is TRBJ2-2, the V gene TRBV6-2 or TRBV6-3; TRBD1 matches at 7 bases. The V segment lost 2 bases and the J segment 3 bases; nucleotides outside the gene matches: 18. Germline V gene sequence: CDR1 MNHEY, CDR2 SVGEGT. The length of the CDR3 is 20 residues. The CDR3 nucleotides read TGTGCCAGCAGTTACGACACCCTCAGTTGGTCAGGGGGAGACACCGGGGAGCTGTTTTTT. It encodes CASSYDTLSWSGGDTGELFF.

This clonotype was observed a handful of times. This chain connects TRBV28 to TRBJ1-2, with unresolved D. The CDR3 spans 13 residues. Between the trimmed V and J ends, which lost 4 bases and 6 bases, there was a span of 12 bases. Germline V CDR1 and CDR2: MDHEN, SYDVKM. CDR3: CASSYPGWNGYTF. In nucleotides, the CDR3 is TGTGCCAGCAGTTATCCGGGTTGGAATGGCTACACCTTC.

This clonotype was seen ten or more times. This chain joins TRBV5-4 and TRBJ1-6; possible D gene TRBD1, 5 bases. The CDR3 length is 18 residues. Trimming cost V 4 bases and J 0 bases, with 17 bases left between them. Germline V lookup: CDR1 SGHNT, CDR2 YYREEE (reference sequence). The CDR3 region is CASSIVGQGSSYNSPLHF. In DNA, the CDR3 is TGTGCCAGCAGCATTGTAGGGCAGGGAAGCTCCTATAATTCACCCCTCCACTTT.

In its sample, this clonotype was seen a few times. This chain connects TRBV6-5 to TRBJ2-4, with D possibly being TRBD1 (6 bases). Trimming left V 5 bases short and J 3 bases short, with 14 bases between. The CDR3 covers 15 residues. Germline V lookup: CDR1 MNHEY, CDR2 SVGAGI. As DNA, the CDR3 is TGTGCCAGCAGTCCCGGACAGCTTCTCAAAAACATTCAGTACTTC. Protein product: CASSPGQLLKNIQYF.

This clonotype was seen a handful of times. The rearrangement uses TRBV28 and TRBJ2-3, with 9 bases fitting TRBD1. The germline CDR1 and CDR2 sequences are MDHEN and SYDVKM. This CDR3 has 14 amino acids. The ends lost 4 bases at V and 3 bases at J; junction bases unmatched: 2. The CDR3 spells CASSWDRATDTQYF. The CDR3 region has the DNA TGTGCCAGCAGTTGGGACAGGGCGACAGATACGCAGTATTTT. The whole variable domain, remainder taken from reference TRBV28 and TRBJ2-3, is DVKVTQSSRYLVKRTGEKVFLECVQDMDHENMFWYRQDPGLGLRLIYFSYDVKMKEKGDIPEGYSVSREKKERFSLILESASTNQTSMYLCASSWDRATDTQYFGPGTRLTVL.

This clonotype was observed at least ten times. The rearrangement uses TRBV10-3 and TRBJ2-7; D may be TRBD1 (7 bases). CDR1 is ENHRY, CDR2 SYGVKD, per germline. The germline V and J ends were trimmed by 5 bases and 4 bases, with 18 bases remaining between them. The CDR3 runs 15 residues. The CDR3 DNA sequence: TGTGCCATCAGTCCTGGGGGGACAGCCTTATACGAGCAGTACTTC. Translated, it gives CAISPGGTALYEQYF.

This clonotype was counted ten times or more. The rearrangement joins TRBV7-2 to TRBJ1-6; a weak D match, TRBD1 (6 bases). Germline CDR1 SGHTA, CDR2 FQGNSA. The V gene lost 1 base and the J gene lost 6 bases, with 13 bases spanning the gap. The CDR3 extends over 16 amino acids. The CDR3 sequence: CASSLESQGVNSPLHF. The DNA of the CDR3 is TGTGCCAGCAGCTTAGAATCACAGGGTGTTAATTCACCCCTCCACTTT.

This chain links TRBV28 with TRBJ2-1, with unresolved D. CDR3 length: 14 amino acids. Per the germline V gene, CDR1 is MDHEN and CDR2 is SYDVKM. Trimming took 3 bases from V and 7 from J, leaving 13 bases between them. As DNA, the CDR3 is TGTGCCAGCAGTTTCCGTGAGTATTGGAATGAGCAGTTCTTC. It translates to CASSFREYWNEQFF.

At least ten counts were recorded for this clonotype. The chain joins TRBV6-2 or TRBV6-3 to TRBJ1-1; perhaps TRBD1 as D (5 bases). The germline V gene has CDR1 MNHEY and CDR2 SVGEGT. The CDR3 spans 16 residues. Trimming shortened V by 1 base and J by 1 base, and 13 bases separated the two germline ends. The CDR3 nucleotides are TGTGCCAGCAGTTACTGGCCGCAGCAGGGGAACACTGAAGCTTTCTTT. Protein sequence: CASSYWPQQGNTEAFF.

With regard to this clonotype: A single base separates this from a much larger clone, so it may be a read error. This chain links TRBV4-2 with TRBJ2-1; 7 nucleotides line up with TRBD2. Germline V gene data show CDR1 as LGHNA and CDR2 as YNFKEQ. CDR3 length: 16 amino acids. V shed 8 bases, J shed 4 bases, and the junction held 14 bases outside the gene matches. CDR3 sequence: CASGPVWTRRYNEQFF. The CDR3 DNA reads TGTGCCAGCGGCCCTGTTTGGACTAGACGTTACAATGAGCAGTTCTTC.

In its sample, this clonotype was seen many times. The genes are TRBV10-1 and TRBJ2-2; no definite D call. Deletions cut 4 bases from V and 6 bases from J, with 15 bases between. The CDR3 extends over 15 amino acids. Germline lookup yields CDR1 WNHNN and CDR2 SYGVQD (reference sequence). As DNA, the CDR3 is TGCGCCAGCAGTGCTAGGCGTTCCCCAGCCGGGGAGCTGTTTTTT. It yields the protein CASSARRSPAGELFF.

This clonotype appeared a few times. This chain links TRBV6-2 or TRBV6-3 with TRBJ2-3; D not certain. Trimming took 7 bases from V and 9 from J, leaving 14 bases between them. Germline V gene lookup returns CDR1 MNHEY and CDR2 SVGEGT. The CDR3 runs 12 residues. CDR3 DNA: TGTGCCAGCACGCAGGTTCCACAGACGCAGTATTTT. Residues: CASTQVPQTQYF.

A few counts support this clonotype. The gene calls are TRBV18 and TRBJ2-5; no clear D gene. Germline V CDR1 and CDR2: KGHSH, LQKENI. Trimming took 2 bases from V and 5 from J, leaving 6 bases between them. The CDR3 extends over 12 amino acids. This CDR3 is CASSPSLETQYF. The CDR3, as DNA: TGTGCCAGCTCACCATCTTTGGAGACCCAGTACTTC.

In its sample, this clonotype was seen many times. V and J are TRBV3-1 and TRBJ2-1, with D perhaps assigned TRBD1 or TRBD2 (5 bases each). The V end was cut by 1 base, the J end by 0 bases, with 7 bases between. Germline CDR1 and CDR2: LGHDT and YNNKEL (reference sequence). The CDR3 is made up of 15 amino acids. CDR3 coding DNA: TGTGCCAGCAGCCAAGGGGGGAGCTCCTACAATGAGCAGTTCTTC. Its protein product is CASSQGGSSYNEQFF.

The J gene is TRBJ2-1, the V gene TRBV29-1; 11 nucleotides line up with TRBD1. Germline V gene lookup returns CDR1 SQVTM and CDR2 ANQGSEA. The ends lost 1 base at V and 0 bases at J; junction bases unmatched: 8. The CDR3 length is 18 residues. The CDR3 DNA follows: TGCAGCGTTGAAGTTGGGACAGGGGGTTACAGCTCCTACAATGAGCAGTTCTTC. Translation gives CSVEVGTGGYSSYNEQFF.

This clonotype was observed a handful of times. The chain carries TRBV3-1 and TRBJ2-5, with TRBD1 identical over 7 bases. There are 15 residues in the CDR3. V shed 1 base, J shed 7 bases, and the junction held 9 bases outside the gene matches. Germline assignment: CDR1 LGHDT and CDR2 YNNKEL (reference sequence). Here the CDR3 reads CASSQGSAGGRTQYF. The CDR3 region has the DNA TGTGCCAGCAGCCAAGGGTCCGCAGGGGGAAGGACCCAGTACTTC.

The CDR3 DNA reads TGTGCCATCAGTGACCCCCAAACCGGGGAGCTGTTTTTT. It codes for CAISDPQTGELFF. The J gene is TRBJ2-2, the V gene TRBV10-3; the D is unclear. The germline gives CDR1 ENHRY, CDR2 SYGVKD. The CDR3 contains 13 residues. V was shortened by 3 bases and J by 5 bases, with 7 bases between the two germline ends.

The chain links TRBV29-1 to TRBJ2-3; perhaps TRBD1 as D (6 bases). Germline V gene lookup returns CDR1 SQVTM and CDR2 ANQGSEA. Trimming removed 3 bases from V and 0 bases from J, with 16 bases in between. The CDR3 runs 16 residues. The CDR3 DNA reads TGCAGCGTTGAGGTACAGGGTTCCCCTAGCACAGATACGCAGTATTTT. Amino acid sequence: CSVEVQGSPSTDTQYF.

This chain uses TRBV15 with TRBJ2-4; D gene ambiguous. Deletions cut 6 bases from V and 0 bases from J, with 12 bases between. CDR3 length: 15 residues. Germline V gene lookup returns CDR1 LNHNV and CDR2 YYDKDF (reference sequence). CDR3 nucleotide sequence: TGTGCCACCAGTAAGAGGTCCTTAGCCAAAAACATTCAGTACTTC. This sequence encodes CATSKRSLAKNIQYF.

This clonotype appeared a few times. CDR3 bases: TGTGCCTCAACAGGGCGAGGGCCTAAAGATACGCAGTATTTT. Its protein product is CASTGRGPKDTQYF. The chain has TRBV10-3 and TRBJ2-3; a possible D gene is TRBD1 (6 bases). V was pared by 11 bases and J by 5 bases, with 20 bases between. The CDR3 is 14 amino acids. Germline CDR1 ENHRY, CDR2 SYGVKD.

This clonotype was seen many times. The rearrangement links TRBV2 to TRBJ2-2; 13 bases agree with TRBD2. This CDR3 spans 15 amino acids. Trimming took 6 bases from V and 3 from J; bases not matched to a gene: 1. Germline V gene data show CDR1 as SNHLY and CDR2 as FYNNEI. The CDR3 DNA reads TGTGCCAGCAGGGGACTAGCGGGATACACCGGGGAGCTGTTTTTT. Its translation: CASRGLAGYTGELFF.

This clonotype was detected many times. This sequence joins TRBV11-2 and TRBJ2-1, with D unresolved. Germline-derived CDR1 and CDR2 are SGHAT and FQNNGV. V shed 0 bases and J shed 8 bases, with 5 bases lying between them. This CDR3 contains 12 residues. CDR3 nucleotide sequence: TGTGCCAGCAGCTTAGACCAACATGAGCAGTTCTTC. Residues: CASSLDQHEQFF.

The rearrangement uses TRBV7-2 and TRBJ1-2; no definite D call. V was clipped by 5 bases and J by 8 bases, with 18 bases between them. CDR3 length equals 14 residues. Germline V gene lookup returns CDR1 SGHTA and CDR2 FQGNSA. The CDR3, as DNA: TGTGCCAGCAGCCCCCCAGCCCCTCCAAAGGGCTACACCTTC. Its translation is CASSPPAPPKGYTF.

This clonotype showed up just a few times. The chain combines TRBV4-3 with TRBJ2-3; 9 nucleotides match TRBD2. The CDR3 runs to 18 residues. Germline lookup yields CDR1 LGHNA and CDR2 YSLEER. The J segment lost 0 bases and the V segment lost 1 base, leaving 8 bases of the junction unmatched. Here the CDR3 reads CASSQVSSGDTSTDTQYF. The CDR3 DNA reads TGCGCCAGCAGCCAAGTCTCTAGCGGGGATACTAGCACAGATACGCAGTATTTT.

V usage is TRBV20-1 and J usage is TRBJ1-1; D gene unclear. Germline values: CDR1 DFQATT, CDR2 SNEGSKA (reference sequence). Trimming removed 0 bases from V and 0 bases from J, with 11 bases in between. This CDR3 has 15 residues. The CDR3 DNA is TGCAGTGCTAGAGATGGCCAACGAATGAACACTGAAGCTTTCTTT. Protein sequence: CSARDGQRMNTEAFF.

At least ten counts were recorded for this clonotype. The rearrangement joins TRBV11-3 to TRBJ2-1, with D possibly TRBD2 on 6 matching bases. The CDR3 totals 15 residues. The V end lost 3 bases, the J end lost 5 bases, and 14 bases lay between the germline ends. Germline assignment: CDR1 SGHNT and CDR2 YENEEA. The CDR3 coding sequence is TGTGCCAGCAGCTTGGGGACTCTTAATAACAATGAGCAGTTCTTC. Translating gives CASSLGTLNNNEQFF.

The chain recombines TRBV27 with TRBJ1-5, with D uncertain. The CDR3 spans 13 residues. Germline-derived CDR1 and CDR2 are MNHEY and SMNVEV (reference sequence). Trimming shortened V by 4 bases and J by 2 bases, and 6 bases separated the two germline ends. CDR3 nucleotides: TGTGCCAGCAGTTCCTCACGCAATCAGCCCCAGCATTTT. Protein product: CASSSSRNQPQHF.

This clonotype was picked up many times. The chain couples TRBV27 to TRBJ1-1; D not certain. The germline CDR1 and CDR2 sequences are MNHEY and SMNVEV (reference sequence). The CDR3 extends over 13 amino acids. V shed 6 bases and J shed 2 bases, with 10 bases lying between them. CDR3 region: CASSNDRNTEAFF. CDR3 bases: TGTGCCAGCAGCAACGACCGAAACACTGAAGCTTTCTTT.

This clonotype was counted many times. This chain connects TRBV28 to TRBJ1-2; perhaps TRBD1 as D (6 bases). Trimming took off 3 bases at V and 5 bases at J, with 7 bases between the two ends. Germline CDR1 and CDR2: MDHEN and SYDVKM. The CDR3 is 12 amino acids. The CDR3 protein is CASSFQGYGYTF. DNA for the CDR3: TGTGCCAGCAGTTTTCAGGGGTATGGCTACACCTTC.